This T cell receptor beta chain was obtained from a study of post-analysis software for immune sequencing data. Study-level information: The study covered relapsing-remitting, secondary progressive and progressive-relapsing courses of multiple sclerosis.

The study's findings and limits: Multiple sclerosis patients showed significantly lower normalized Chao1 diversity than controls did. Patients used several TRBV segments, including TRBV5-6, TRBV5-1 and TRBV20-1, more often than controls.

Incorporated into the TCR beta cDNA libraries were unique molecular identifiers, which served to reduce PCR and sequencing biases. Each batch of roughly 1 to 10 million T cells produced roughly 450,000 cDNA molecules. MiXCR was run by TCRdb on the PCR reads, yielding one entry per CDR3 protein. The table has hundreds of thousands of distinct CDR3 sequences, just under 30% seen once; the top ten hold roughly 0.54%. As concerns this clonotype: The antigen is unknown.

CDR3 length: 15 amino acids. Per the germline V gene, CDR1 is SGDLS and CDR2 is YYNGEE. V shed 0 bases and J shed 0 bases, with 9 bases lying between them. This clonotype was obtained from a girl aged 10-17 years with multiple sclerosis. Material: blood. The genes are TRBV9 and TRBJ1-1; no clear D. CDR3 protein: CASSVAAAMNTEAFF. The DNA of the CDR3 is TGTGCCAGCAGCGTAGCAGCAGCTATGAACACTGAAGCTTTCTTT.